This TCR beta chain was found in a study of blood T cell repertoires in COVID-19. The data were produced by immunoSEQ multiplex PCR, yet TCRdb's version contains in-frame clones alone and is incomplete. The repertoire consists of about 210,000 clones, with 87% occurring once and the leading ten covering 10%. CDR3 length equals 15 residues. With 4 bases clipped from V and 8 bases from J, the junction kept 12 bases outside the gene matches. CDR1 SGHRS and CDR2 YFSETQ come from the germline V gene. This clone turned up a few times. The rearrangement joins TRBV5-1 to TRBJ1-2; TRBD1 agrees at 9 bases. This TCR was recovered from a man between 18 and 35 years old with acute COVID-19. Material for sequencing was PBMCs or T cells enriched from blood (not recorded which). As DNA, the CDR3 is TGCGCCAGCAGCCCGCACAGGGGGCGCCTTGGGGGCTACACCTTC. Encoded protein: CASSPHRGRLGGYTF.